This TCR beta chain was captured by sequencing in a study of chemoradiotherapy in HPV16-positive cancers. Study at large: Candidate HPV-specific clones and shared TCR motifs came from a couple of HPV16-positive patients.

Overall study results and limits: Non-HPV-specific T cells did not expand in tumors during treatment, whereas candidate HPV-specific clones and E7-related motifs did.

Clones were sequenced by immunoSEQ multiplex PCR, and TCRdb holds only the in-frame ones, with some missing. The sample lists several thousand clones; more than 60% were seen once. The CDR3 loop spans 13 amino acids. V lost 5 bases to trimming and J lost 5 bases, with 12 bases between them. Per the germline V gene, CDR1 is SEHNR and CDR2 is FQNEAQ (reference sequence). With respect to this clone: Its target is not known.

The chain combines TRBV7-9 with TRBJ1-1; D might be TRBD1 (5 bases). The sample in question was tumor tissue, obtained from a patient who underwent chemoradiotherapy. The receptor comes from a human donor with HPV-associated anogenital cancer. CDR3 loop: CASSPSGGTEAFF. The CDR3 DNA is TGTGCCAGCAGCCCCAGTGGGGGGACTGAAGCTTTCTTT. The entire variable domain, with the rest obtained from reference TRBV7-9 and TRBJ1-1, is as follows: DTGVSQNPRHKITKRGQNVTFRCDPISEHNRLYWYRQTLGQGPEFLTYFQNEAQLEKSRLLSDRFSAERPKGSFSTLEIQRTEQGDSAMYLCASSPSGGTEAFFGQGTRLTVV.